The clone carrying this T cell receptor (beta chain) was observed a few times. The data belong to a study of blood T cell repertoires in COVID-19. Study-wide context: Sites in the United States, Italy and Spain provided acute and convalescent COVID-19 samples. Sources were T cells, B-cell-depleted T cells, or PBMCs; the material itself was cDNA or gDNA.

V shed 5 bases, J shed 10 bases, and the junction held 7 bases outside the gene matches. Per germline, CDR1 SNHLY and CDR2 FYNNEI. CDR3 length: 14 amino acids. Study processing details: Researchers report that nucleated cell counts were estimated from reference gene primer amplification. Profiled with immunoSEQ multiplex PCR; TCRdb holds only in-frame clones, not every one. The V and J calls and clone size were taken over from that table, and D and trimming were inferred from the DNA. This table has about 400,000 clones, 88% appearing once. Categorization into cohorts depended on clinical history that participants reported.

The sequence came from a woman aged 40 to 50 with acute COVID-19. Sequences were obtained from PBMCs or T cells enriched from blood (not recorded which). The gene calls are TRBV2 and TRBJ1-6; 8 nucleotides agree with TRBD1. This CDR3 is CASSSDRVKSPLHF. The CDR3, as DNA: TGTGCCAGCAGTTCGGACAGGGTAAAATCACCCCTCCACTTT.